A selection of T cell receptor beta chains follows, all from one sample in a study of blood T cell repertoires in COVID-19. Assay used: immunoSEQ multiplex PCR; TCRdb lists only in-frame clones, some missing. The sample shows approximately 220,000 clones, roughly 85% of them seen only once. Sequencing was done on a sample of PBMCs or T cells enriched from blood (not recorded which). These receptors were obtained from a man aged 35-49 years who had recovered from COVID-19. Each CDR3 is given with its conserved first and last residue. The D gene is left open where the match is weak. Rows may omit the clone size; those that give it use once, few, many or a size class.

clone_size | d_call | j_call | v_call | cdr3_nt | cdr3_aa
. | TRBD2 | TRBJ2-7 | TRBV7-8 | TGTGCCAGCAGCCCGCGGACTAGCGGGGCCTACGAGCAGTACTTC | CASSPRTSGAYEQYF
few | . | TRBJ2-7 | TRBV19 | TGTGCCAGTAGTAGTCCAGGGGCCACCCACGAGCAGTACTTC | CASSSPGATHEQYF
once | . | TRBJ1-4 | TRBV3-1/TRBV3-2 | TGTGCCAGCAGCCAAGACAGGAAACTGTTTTTT | CASSQDRKLFF
once | . | TRBJ1-2 | TRBV19 | TGTGCCAGTAGTATACAGGGCCGAAACTATGGCTACACCTTC | CASSIQGRNYGYTF
. | TRBD1 | TRBJ2-2 | TRBV3-1/TRBV3-2 | TGTGCCAGCAGCCAGCCCGACAGGGATGGCACCGGGGAGCTGTTTTTT | CASSQPDRDGTGELFF
. | TRBD1 | TRBJ1-2 | TRBV28 | TGTGCCAGCCAGGACAGGGGTTATGGCTACACCTTC | CASQDRGYGYTF
. | TRBD1 | TRBJ1-1 | TRBV7-9 | TGTGCCAGCGGAACAGGGGGCTGGAGCACTGAAGCTTTCTTT | CASGTGGWSTEAFF
few | . | TRBJ2-7 | TRBV4-1 | TGCGCCAGCAGCCAAGTTCTAGCGACGGACTACGAGCAGTACTTC | CASSQVLATDYEQYF
. | . | TRBJ2-3 | TRBV3-1/TRBV3-2 | TGTGCCAGCAGCCTACAGGGAGGCACAGATACGCAGTATTTT | CASSLQGGTDTQYF
. | . | TRBJ2-7 | TRBV13 | TGTGCCAGCAGCTTAAGGCTGGCTAGCGAACAATACGAGCAGTACTTC | CASSLRLASEQYEQYF
. | . | TRBJ2-5 | TRBV7-3 | TGTGCCAGCAGCACCGACAGAGAAGAGACCCAGTACTTC | CASSTDREETQYF
. | TRBD1 | TRBJ1-5 | TRBV7-3 | TGTGCCAGCAGCGCGGGACAGGGCGGGCCCCAGCATTTT | CASSAGQGGPQHF
. | TRBD1 | TRBJ2-7 | TRBV19 | TGTGCCAGTAGTGCAGATAACAGGGGGAGAAGCTCCTACGAGCAGTACTTC | CASSADNRGRSSYEQYF
once | TRBD2 | TRBJ2-5 | TRBV11-3 | TGTGCCAGCAGCTTCGGTAGCGGGAGTTTAGAGGAGACCCAGTACTTC | CASSFGSGSLEETQYF
. | . | TRBJ2-1 | TRBV14 | TGTGCCAGCAGCCAAGATCTAGGCAGAAACTACAATGAGCAGTTCTTC | CASSQDLGRNYNEQFF
. | TRBD2 | TRBJ2-1 | TRBV20-1 | TGCAGTGCTAGTCGCCCTAGCGGCGCCTACAATGGGCAGTTCTTC | CSASRPSGAYNGQFF
few | TRBD1 | TRBJ1-1 | TRBV5-1 | TGCGCCAGCAGCTTAGGGTGGGACAGGGACATAGCTTTCTTT | CASSLGWDRDIAFF
. | . | TRBJ2-6 | TRBV4-1 | TGCGCCAGCAGCCAAGATGAACAGCCAGGGGCCAACGTCCTGACTTTC | CASSQDEQPGANVLTF
. | . | TRBJ2-2 | TRBV5-1 | TGCGCCAGCACCCCGGGGAACACCGGGGAGCTGTTTTTT | CASTPGNTGELFF
. | . | TRBJ2-7 | TRBV4-1 | TGCGCCAGCAGCCAAGAATCCCCCCGGGACGAGCAGTACTTC | CASSQESPRDEQYF
. | . | TRBJ2-7 | TRBV27 | TGTGCCAGCAGCCCGACTGGGGCAGGGTCCTACGAGCAGTACTTC | CASSPTGAGSYEQYF
. | . | TRBJ2-1 | TRBV6-5 | TGTGCCAGCAGTTACTCCCCCAGTCCCCACAATGAGCAGTTCTTC | CASSYSPSPHNEQFF
. | . | TRBJ2-7 | TRBV19 | TGTGCCAGTAGTATAGAAAGAACGGAGAGGCAGTACTTC | CASSIERTERQYF
. | . | TRBJ1-6 | TRBV6-5 | TGTGCCAGCCGGGAGATTAGGGTATCTTCACCCCTCCACTTT | CASREIRVSSPLHF
. | TRBD2 | TRBJ2-2 | TRBV11-3 | TGTGCCAGCAGCTTAGGCGGGGGAGGGCCCACCGGGGAGCTGTTTTTT | CASSLGGGGPTGELFF
. | . | TRBJ1-1 | TRBV19 | TGTGCCAGCGAGCGGTTGGCGGGAAACACTGAAGCTTTCTTT | CASERLAGNTEAFF
. | . | TRBJ1-1 | TRBV23-1 | TGCGCCAGCAGTCAATCGTGGGTCGGGGAGAACACTGAAGCTTTCTTT | CASSQSWVGENTEAFF
. | TRBD2 | TRBJ2-7 | TRBV27 | TGTGCCAGCAGTAGCTTCCTAGCGGGAGGCTCCGAGCAGTACTTC | CASSSFLAGGSEQYF